This T cell receptor (beta chain) was identified in a study of molecular identifiers for immune sequencing clone quantification. This clonotype has ten or more counts. Naive CD8 T cells were picked out by sorting for CD8+CD4-CCR7+CD45RA+. TCRdb called the PCR reads again in MiXCR, with one record for every CDR3 protein. The top ten hold 0.7% to 1% of the sample, which has over 600,000 distinct CDR3 sequences, about 20% seen once. CDR3 length: 15 residues. Trimming cost V 3 bases and J 5 bases, with 14 bases left between them. Per the germline V gene, CDR1 is MNHNS and CDR2 is SASEGT. The material sequenced was naive CD8+ T cells from blood, with Jurkat cell RNA spiked in. Subset of the sample: FACS-sorted CD8+CD4-CCR7+CD45RA+ naive T cells. The sequence came from a human donor in good health. Some libraries in this study had Jurkat cell RNA spiked in. The chain joins TRBV6-1 to TRBJ1-5, with D tentatively TRBD1 (5 bases). CDR3 DNA: TGTGCCAGCAGTGATACGGGGATGGGGCATCAGCCCCAGCATTTT. This encodes CASSDTGMGHQPQHF.